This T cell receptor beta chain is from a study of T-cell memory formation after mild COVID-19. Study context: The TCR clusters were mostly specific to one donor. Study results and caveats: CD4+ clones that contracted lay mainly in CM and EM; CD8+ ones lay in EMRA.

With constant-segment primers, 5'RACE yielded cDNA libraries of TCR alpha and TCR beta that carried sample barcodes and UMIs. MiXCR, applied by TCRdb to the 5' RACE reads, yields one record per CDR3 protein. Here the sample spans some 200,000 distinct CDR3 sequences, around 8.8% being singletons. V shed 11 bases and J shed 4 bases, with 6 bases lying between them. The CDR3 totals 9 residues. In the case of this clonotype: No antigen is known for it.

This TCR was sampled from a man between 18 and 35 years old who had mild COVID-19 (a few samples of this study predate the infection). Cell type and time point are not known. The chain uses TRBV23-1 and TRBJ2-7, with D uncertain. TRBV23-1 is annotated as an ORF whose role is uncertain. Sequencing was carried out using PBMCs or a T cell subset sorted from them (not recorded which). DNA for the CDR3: TGCGCCGGGCCTTACGAGCAGTACGTC. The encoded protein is CAGPYEQYV.